This T cell receptor beta chain was retrieved from a study of cytomegalovirus exposure and HLA in healthy donors. Study-wide findings and caveats: The records held CMV serostatus as the only immune exposure information. A cluster of highly shared sequence variants was likely a sequencing artifact.

Of note for this clone: What it recognizes is unknown.

PCR amplification relied on 60 Vbeta primers (plus 13 Jbeta primers). Libraries were prepared by immunoSEQ multiplex PCR; TCRdb keeps only in-frame clonotypes and omits some of them. Of some 150,000 clones in the sample, approximately 78% were seen once. V gave up 5 bases and J gave up 9 bases, with 11 bases separating them. CDR1 is LNHDA and CDR2 is SQIVND in the germline V gene (reference sequence). This CDR3 is 12 amino acids long. Healthy individuals who donated bone marrow served as the donors. This clonotype was obtained from a young man in good health and CMV-seropositive. This chain uses TRBV19 with TRBJ1-5; D ambiguous. Sequences were obtained from PBMCs. The CDR3 sequence: CASSFYSGPQHF. CDR3 bases: TGTGCCAGTAGTTTCTACAGCGGGCCCCAGCATTTT.